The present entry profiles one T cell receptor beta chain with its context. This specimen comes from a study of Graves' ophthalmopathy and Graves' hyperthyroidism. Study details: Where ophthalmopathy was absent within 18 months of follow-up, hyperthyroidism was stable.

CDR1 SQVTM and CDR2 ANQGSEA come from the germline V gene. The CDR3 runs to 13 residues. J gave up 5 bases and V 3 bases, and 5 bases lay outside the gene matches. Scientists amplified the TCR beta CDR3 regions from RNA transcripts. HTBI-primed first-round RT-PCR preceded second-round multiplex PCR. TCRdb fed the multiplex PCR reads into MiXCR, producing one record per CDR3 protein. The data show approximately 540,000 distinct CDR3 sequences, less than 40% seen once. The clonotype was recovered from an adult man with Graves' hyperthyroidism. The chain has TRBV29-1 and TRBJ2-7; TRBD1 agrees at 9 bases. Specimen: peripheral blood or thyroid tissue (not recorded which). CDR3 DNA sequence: TGCAGCGTTGAGGGGGGACAGGGAAACGAGCAGTACTTC. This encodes CSVEGGQGNEQYF.